This TCR beta chain was sequenced in a study of CD8 T cells in Susac syndrome. This clonotype appeared a single time. The authors reverse transcribed roughly 0.5 to 1 ug RNA with random hexamers. TCR beta CDR3 was amplified by immunoSEQ covering 54 Vbeta and 13 Jbeta. MiXCR, run by TCRdb on the immunoSEQ multiplex PCR reads, gives a single entry per CDR3 protein. This sample has around 130,000 distinct CDR3 sequences, with around 94% found just once. The germline V gene has CDR1 DFQATT and CDR2 SNEGSKA (reference sequence). The V segment lost 5 bases and the J segment 5 bases; nucleotides outside the gene matches: 9. This CDR3 has 14 amino acids.

This chain connects TRBV20-1 to TRBJ2-1; TRBD1 matches 7 bases. Sequenced material: CD4+ T cells from PBMCs. The receptor's source is a human donor with multiple sclerosis. This CDR3 is CSAGTGTAHNEQFF. CDR3 coding DNA: TGCAGTGCTGGAACCGGGACAGCTCACAATGAGCAGTTCTTC.